This T cell receptor (beta chain) was retrieved from a study of blood T cells in healthy people across ages. In the case of this clonotype: Antigen: not known.

Study-wide points: TCR beta diversity per million T cells fell roughly linearly with age.

The CDR3 length is 15 residues. Germline CDR1 reads LGHNA; CDR2 reads YSLEER. Using a J-beta primer mix together with a sample-barcoded 5' primer, a second PCR was run for about 7 to 12 cycles. In TCRdb, the 5' RACE reads were re-called with MiXCR into one record per CDR3 protein. Of about 1.5 million distinct CDR3 sequences detected, roughly 43% appear once; the ten largest clones hold over 3.5%. The clonotype originates from a young woman in good health. V usage is TRBV4-3 and J usage is TRBJ2-5, with D maybe TRBD1 (6 bases). The end of the DNA aligns better with TRBJ2-7, so the J call may be wrong. The sequencing input was blood. Written as DNA, the CDR3 is TGCGCCAGCAGCCAAGAAGGGGCAGGGGACTACGAGCAGTACTTC. Protein: CASSQEGAGDYEQYF.